The clone carrying this TCR beta chain was found a few times. The study ran its PCR with 60 Vbeta and 13 Jbeta primers. TCRdb's table, derived via immunoSEQ multiplex PCR, lists solely in-frame clones and lacks some. Here the sample spans about 130,000 clones, roughly 78% being singletons. This record belongs to a study of cytomegalovirus exposure and HLA in healthy donors. The sequenced material came from PBMCs. The TCR comes from a man in his forties or fifties in good health and CMV-seropositive.

The CDR3 region is CAWNPRQDGGTEAFF. Here the CDR3 DNA reads TGTGCCTGGAACCCCCGACAGGACGGCGGCACTGAAGCTTTCTTT. V and J are TRBV30 and TRBJ1-1; a weak D match, TRBD1 (6 bases). This CDR3 has 15 residues. Trimming took off 4 bases at V and 4 bases at J, with 19 bases between the two ends. The germline CDR1 and CDR2 sequences are GTSNPN and SVGIG (reference sequence).